This T cell receptor beta chain stems from a study of shared clonotypes between healthy human individuals. General observations from the study: Richness estimates generally favored naive over memory subsets.

On this clone itself: Its antigen is currently unknown.

Terminally differentiated effector memory CD45RA+ cells were excluded from the naive CD8 cells, which were CD45RO-negative and positively selected for CCR7. Donors were Caucasian adults residing in Nashville, Tennessee, USA. Trimming removed 0 bases at V and 1 base at J, with 17 bases between. The CDR3 runs 18 residues. Germline lookup yields CDR1 LNHNV and CDR2 YYDKDF (reference sequence). A deep-level run was used for the assay. This table comes from immunoSEQ multiplex PCR, and its TCRdb copy is limited to in-frame clones, with some not included. The sample yields 1.5 million to 2.5 million clones, approximately 94% seen once.

Sequenced: naive CD8+ T cells sorted from blood. This rearrangement joins TRBV15 to TRBJ2-3, with D possibly TRBD2 on 6 matching bases. The receptor was isolated from a man younger than 30 in good health. CDR3 coding DNA: TGTGCCACCAGCAGAGATTTGGGGACTGTTGGGGGCACAGATACGCAGTATTTT. Translation: CATSRDLGTVGGTDTQYF.